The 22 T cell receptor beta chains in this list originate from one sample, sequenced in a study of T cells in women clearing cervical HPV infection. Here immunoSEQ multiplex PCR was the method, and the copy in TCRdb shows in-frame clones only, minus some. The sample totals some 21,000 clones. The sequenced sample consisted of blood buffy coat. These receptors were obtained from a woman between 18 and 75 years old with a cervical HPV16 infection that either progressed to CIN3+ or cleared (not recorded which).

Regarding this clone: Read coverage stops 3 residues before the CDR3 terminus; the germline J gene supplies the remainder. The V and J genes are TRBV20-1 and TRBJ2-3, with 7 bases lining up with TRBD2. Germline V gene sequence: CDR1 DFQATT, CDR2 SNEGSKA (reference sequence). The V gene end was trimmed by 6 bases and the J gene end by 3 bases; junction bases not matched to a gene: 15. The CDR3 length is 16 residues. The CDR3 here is CSASTINSGSTDTQYF. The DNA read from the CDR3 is TGCAGTGCCTCCACGATTAATAGCGGGTCTACAGATACG.

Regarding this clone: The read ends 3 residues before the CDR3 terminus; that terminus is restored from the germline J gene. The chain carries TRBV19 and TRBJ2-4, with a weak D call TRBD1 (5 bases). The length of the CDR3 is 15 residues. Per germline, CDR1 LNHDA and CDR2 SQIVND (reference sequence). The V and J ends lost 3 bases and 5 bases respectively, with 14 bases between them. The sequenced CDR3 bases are TGTGCCAGTAGTATTAAGGGGCAGGCTGAAAACATT. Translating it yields CASSIKGQAENI. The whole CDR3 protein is CASSIKGQAENIQYF.

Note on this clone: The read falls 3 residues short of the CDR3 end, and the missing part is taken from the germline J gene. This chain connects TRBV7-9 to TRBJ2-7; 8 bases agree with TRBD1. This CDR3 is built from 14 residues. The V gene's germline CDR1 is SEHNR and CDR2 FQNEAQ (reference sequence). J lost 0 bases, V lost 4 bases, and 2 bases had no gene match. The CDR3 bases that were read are TGTGCCAGCAGCTGGACAGGGAGCTCCTACGAG. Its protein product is CASSWTGSSYE. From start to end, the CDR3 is CASSWTGSSYEQYF. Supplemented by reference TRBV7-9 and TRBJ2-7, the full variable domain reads DTGVSQNPRHKITKRGQNVTFRCDPISEHNRLYWYRQTLGQGPEFLTYFQNEAQLEKSRLLSDRFSAERPKGSFSTLEIQRTEQGDSAMYLCASSWTGSSYEQYFGPGTRLTVT.

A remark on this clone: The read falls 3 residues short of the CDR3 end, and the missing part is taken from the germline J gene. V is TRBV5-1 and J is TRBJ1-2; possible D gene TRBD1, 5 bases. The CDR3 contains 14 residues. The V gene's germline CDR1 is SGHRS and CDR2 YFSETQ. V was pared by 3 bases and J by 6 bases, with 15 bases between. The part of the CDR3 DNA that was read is TGCGCCAGCAGCTCCTCCGGGGGGACGGATGGC. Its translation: CASSSSGGTDG. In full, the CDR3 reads CASSSSGGTDGYTF.

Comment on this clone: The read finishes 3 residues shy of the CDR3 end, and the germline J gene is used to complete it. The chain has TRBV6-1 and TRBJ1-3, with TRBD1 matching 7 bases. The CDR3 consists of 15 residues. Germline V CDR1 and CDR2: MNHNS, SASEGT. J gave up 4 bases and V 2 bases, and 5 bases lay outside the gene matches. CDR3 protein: CASSEKGAWGNTIYF. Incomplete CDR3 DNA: TGTGCCAGCAGTGAAAAGGGGGCTTGGGGAAACACC.

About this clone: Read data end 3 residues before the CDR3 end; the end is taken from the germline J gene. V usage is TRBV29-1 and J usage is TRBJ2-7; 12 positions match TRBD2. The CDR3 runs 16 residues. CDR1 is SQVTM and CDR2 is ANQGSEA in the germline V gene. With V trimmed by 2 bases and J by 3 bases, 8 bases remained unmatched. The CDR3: CSVEFSSGRAGYEQYF. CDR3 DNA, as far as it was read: TGCAGCGTTGAATTTTCTAGCGGGAGGGCAGGCTACGAG.

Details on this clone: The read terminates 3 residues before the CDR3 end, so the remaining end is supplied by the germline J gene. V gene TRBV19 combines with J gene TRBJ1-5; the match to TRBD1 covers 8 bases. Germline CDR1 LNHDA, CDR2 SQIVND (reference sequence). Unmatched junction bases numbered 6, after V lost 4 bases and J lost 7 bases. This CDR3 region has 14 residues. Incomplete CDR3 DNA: TGTGCCAGTAGTACAGACAGGGGTAGACAGCCC. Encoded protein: CASSTDRGRQP. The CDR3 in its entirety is CASSTDRGRQPQHF.

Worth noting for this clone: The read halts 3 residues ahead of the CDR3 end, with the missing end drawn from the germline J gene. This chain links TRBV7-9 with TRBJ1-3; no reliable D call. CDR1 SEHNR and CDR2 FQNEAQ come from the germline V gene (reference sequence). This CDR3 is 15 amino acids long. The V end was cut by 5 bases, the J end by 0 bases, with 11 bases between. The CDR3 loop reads CASSLQAHSGNTIYF. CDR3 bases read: TGTGCCAGCAGCCTCCAGGCCCACTCTGGAAACACC.

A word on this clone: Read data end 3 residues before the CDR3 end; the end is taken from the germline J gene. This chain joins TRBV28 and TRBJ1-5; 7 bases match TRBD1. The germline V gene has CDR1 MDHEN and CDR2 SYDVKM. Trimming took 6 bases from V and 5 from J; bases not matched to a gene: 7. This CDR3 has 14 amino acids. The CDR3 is CASSLTGAHQPQHF. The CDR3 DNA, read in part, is TGTGCCAGCAGCCTAACAGGGGCCCATCAGCCC.

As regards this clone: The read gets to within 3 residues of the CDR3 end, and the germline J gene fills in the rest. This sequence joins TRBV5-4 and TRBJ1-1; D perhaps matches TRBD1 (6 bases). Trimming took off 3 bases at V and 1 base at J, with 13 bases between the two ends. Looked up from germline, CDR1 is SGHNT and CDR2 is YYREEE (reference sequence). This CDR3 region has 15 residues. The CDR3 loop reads CASSYPTGGNTEAFF. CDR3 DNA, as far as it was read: TGTGCCAGCAGCTACCCGACAGGAGGGAACACTGAA.

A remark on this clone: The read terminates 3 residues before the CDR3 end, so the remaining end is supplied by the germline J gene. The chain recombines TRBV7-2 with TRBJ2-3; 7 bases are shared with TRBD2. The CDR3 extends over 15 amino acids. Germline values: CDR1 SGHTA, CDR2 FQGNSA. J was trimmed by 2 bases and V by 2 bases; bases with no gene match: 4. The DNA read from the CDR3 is TGTGCCAGCAGCTTAACGACTAGCTTCACAGATACG. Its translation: CASSLTTSFTDT. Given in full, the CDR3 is CASSLTTSFTDTQYF.

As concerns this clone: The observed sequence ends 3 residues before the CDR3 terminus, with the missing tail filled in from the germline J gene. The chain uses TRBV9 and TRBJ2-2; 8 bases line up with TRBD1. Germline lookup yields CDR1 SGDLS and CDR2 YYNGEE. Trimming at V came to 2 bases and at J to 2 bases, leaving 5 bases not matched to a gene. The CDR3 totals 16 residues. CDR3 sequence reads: CASSVSGTGNTGELFF. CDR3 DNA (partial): TGTGCCAGCAGCGTCTCCGGGACAGGTAACACCGGGGAG.

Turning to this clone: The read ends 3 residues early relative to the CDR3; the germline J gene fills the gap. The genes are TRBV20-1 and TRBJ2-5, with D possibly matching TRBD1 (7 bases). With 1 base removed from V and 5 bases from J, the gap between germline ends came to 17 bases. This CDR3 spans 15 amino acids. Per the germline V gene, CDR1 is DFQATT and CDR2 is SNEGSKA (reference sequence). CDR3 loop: CSARGGTDLSETQYF. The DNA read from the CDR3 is TGCAGTGCTAGAGGCGGGACAGACCTCTCGGAGACC.

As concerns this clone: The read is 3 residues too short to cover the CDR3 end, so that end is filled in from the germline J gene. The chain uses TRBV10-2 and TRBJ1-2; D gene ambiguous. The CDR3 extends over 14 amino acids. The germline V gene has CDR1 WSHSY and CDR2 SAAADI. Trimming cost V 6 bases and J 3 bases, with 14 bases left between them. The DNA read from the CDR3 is TGCGCCAGCAGCCCTCAGGATATGGACTATGGC. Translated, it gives CASSPQDMDYG. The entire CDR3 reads CASSPQDMDYGYTF.

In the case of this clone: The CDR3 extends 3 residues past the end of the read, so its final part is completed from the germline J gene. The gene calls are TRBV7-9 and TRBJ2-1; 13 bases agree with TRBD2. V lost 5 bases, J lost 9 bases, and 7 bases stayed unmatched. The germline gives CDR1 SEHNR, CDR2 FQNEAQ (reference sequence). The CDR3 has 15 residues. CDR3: CASSPGLAGEGEQFF. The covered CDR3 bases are TGTGCCAGCAGCCCCGGACTAGCGGGAGAGGGTGAG.

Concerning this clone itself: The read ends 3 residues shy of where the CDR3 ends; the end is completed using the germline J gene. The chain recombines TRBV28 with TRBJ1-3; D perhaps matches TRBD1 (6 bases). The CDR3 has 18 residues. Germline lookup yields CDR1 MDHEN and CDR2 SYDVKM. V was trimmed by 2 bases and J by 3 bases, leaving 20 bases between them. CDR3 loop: CASSLSLGERGGGNTIYF. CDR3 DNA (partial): TGTGCCAGCAGTTTAAGCCTTGGCGAGAGGGGGGGTGGAAACACC.

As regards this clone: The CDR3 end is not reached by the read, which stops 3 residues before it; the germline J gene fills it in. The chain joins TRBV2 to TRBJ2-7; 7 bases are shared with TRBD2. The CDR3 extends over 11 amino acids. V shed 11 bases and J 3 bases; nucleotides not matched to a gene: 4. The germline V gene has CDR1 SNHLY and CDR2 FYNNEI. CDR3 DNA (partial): TGTGCCGCAGGCGGGGGCTACGAG. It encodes CAAGGGYE. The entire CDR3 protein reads CAAGGGYEQYF.

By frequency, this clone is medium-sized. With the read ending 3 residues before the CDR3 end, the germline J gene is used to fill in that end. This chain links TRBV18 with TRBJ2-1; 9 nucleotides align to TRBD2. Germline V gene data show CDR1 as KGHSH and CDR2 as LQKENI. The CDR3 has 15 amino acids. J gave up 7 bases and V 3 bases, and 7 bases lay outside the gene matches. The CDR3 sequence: CASSPSAGGFNEQFF. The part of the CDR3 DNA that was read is TGTGCCAGCTCACCGTCAGCGGGAGGATTTAATGAG.

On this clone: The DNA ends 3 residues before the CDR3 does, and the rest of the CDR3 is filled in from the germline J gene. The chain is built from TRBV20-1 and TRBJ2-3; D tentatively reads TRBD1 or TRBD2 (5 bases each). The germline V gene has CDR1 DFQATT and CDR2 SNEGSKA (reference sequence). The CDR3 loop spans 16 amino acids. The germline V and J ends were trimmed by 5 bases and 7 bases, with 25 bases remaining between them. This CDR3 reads CSAEEGPLGMIYTQYF. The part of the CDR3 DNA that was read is TGCAGTGCTGAAGAGGGGCCACTGGGGATGATTTATACG.

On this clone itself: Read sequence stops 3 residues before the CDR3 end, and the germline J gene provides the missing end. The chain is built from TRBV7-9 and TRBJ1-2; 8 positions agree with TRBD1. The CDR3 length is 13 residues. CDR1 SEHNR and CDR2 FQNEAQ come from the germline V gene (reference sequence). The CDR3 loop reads CASSTQGAGGYTF. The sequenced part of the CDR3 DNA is TGTGCCAGCAGTACCCAGGGGGCGGGAGGC.

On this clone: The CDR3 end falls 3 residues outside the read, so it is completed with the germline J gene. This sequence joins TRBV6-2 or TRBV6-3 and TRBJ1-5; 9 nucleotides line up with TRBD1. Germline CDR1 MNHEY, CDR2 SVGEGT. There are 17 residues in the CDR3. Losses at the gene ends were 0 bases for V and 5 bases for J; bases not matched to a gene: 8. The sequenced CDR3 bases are TGTGCCAGCAGTTACTCGAGGGGACAGGGTAATTATCAGCCC. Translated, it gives CASSYSRGQGNYQP. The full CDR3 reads CASSYSRGQGNYQPQHF.

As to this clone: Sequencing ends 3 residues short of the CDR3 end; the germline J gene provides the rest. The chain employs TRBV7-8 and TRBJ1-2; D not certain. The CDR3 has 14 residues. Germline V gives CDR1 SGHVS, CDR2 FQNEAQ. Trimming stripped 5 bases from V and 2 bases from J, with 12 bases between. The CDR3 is CASSRTPGNYGYTF. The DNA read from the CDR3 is TGTGCCAGCAGCCGAACACCCGGGAACTATGGC.